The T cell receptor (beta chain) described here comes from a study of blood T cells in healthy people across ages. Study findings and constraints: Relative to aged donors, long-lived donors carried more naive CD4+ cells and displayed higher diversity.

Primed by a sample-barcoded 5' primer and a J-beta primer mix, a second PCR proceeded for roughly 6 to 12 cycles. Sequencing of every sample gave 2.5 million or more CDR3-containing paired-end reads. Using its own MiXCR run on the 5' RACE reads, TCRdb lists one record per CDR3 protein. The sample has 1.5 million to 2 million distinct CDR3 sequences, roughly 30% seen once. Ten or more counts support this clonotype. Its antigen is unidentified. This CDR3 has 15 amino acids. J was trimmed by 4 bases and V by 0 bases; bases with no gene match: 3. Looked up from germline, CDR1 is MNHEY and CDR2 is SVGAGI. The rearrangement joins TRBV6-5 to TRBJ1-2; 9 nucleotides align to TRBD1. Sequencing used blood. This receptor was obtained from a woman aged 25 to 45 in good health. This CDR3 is CASSYSKTGGYGYTF. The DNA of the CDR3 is TGTGCCAGCAGTTACTCGAAGACAGGGGGCTATGGCTACACCTTC.